The clone carrying this T cell receptor beta chain was detected only once. The repertoire was sequenced with immunoSEQ multiplex PCR; TCRdb's copy has only in-frame clones and lacks some. The table shows a few hundred thousand clones, with 70% to 90% occurring only once. The age range of participants was about 18 to 89 years, with residence in fewer than 25 US areas. Two consecutive negative NP/OP PCR tests, clearance, or resolved symptoms defined Cohort 3 recovery. This sample is drawn from a study of blood T cell repertoires in COVID-19. Germline CDR1 and CDR2: MNHEY and SVGAGI. There are 14 residues in the CDR3. V lost 2 bases to trimming and J lost 9 bases, with 11 bases between them.

This TCR was recovered from a woman in her thirties who had recovered from COVID-19. This rearrangement joins TRBV6-5 to TRBJ1-6; D is unclear. The sample consisted of PBMCs or T cells enriched from blood (not recorded which). This chain's CDR3 is CASSYPTTGSPLHF. CDR3 DNA sequence: TGTGCCAGCAGTTACCCCACCACGGGTTCACCCCTCCACTTT.